This TCR beta chain was profiled in a study of T cells in localized non-small cell lung cancer. The CDR3 runs 14 residues. V dropped 0 bases and J dropped 9 bases, with 13 bases sitting between them. Germline V gives CDR1 SGHRS, CDR2 YFSETQ. Assay: immunoSEQ multiplex PCR; the TCRdb copy retains only in-frame clones and omits some. The repertoire has under 3,000 clones, roughly 21% of them found once; the top ten carry roughly a sixth. The receptor's source is a woman aged 40-75 years with stage I lung adenocarcinoma. This chain joins TRBV5-1 and TRBJ2-1; TRBD2 is a possible D gene (6 bases). Sequences were derived from lung tumor tissue, sampled before any cancer treatment. This CDR3 reads CASSLGRAVGEQFF. The CDR3 DNA reads TGCGCCAGCAGCTTGGGGAGGGCTGTAGGTGAGCAGTTCTTC.